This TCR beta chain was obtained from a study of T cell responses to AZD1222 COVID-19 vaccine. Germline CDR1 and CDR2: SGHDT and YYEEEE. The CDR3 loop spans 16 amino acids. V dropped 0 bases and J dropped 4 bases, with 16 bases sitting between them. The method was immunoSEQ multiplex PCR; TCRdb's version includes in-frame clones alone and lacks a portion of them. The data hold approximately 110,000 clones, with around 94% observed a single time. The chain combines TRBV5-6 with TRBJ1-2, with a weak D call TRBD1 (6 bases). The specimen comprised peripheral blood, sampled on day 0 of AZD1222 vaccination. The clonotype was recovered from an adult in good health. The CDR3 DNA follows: TGTGCCAGCAGCTTGGATTATCGACGGGGGGCCTATGGCTACACCTTC. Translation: CASSLDYRRGAYGYTF.